The 4 T cell receptor beta chains listed next were all sequenced from one sample in a study of shared clonotypes between healthy human individuals. Profiled with immunoSEQ multiplex PCR; TCRdb holds only in-frame clones, not every one. The sample contains over a million clones, 95% to 99% of which appear only once. Material for sequencing was naive CD4+ T cells sorted from blood. Subset reported: CD45RA+ positively selected. The receptor set was obtained from a man aged 30 to 45 in good health.

The rearrangement joins TRBV15 to TRBJ1-2; maybe TRBD1 (6 bases). Trimming cost V 1 base and J 14 bases, with 14 bases left between them. CDR3 size: 12 residues. Germline V lookup: CDR1 LNHNV, CDR2 YYDKDF (reference sequence). The CDR3 region is CATSRVAGVFTF. CDR3 sequence (DNA): TGTGCCACCAGCAGAGTAGCAGGGGTTTTTACCTTC. Looking up the rest from reference TRBV15 and TRBJ1-2 gives the full variable domain: DAMVIQNPRYQVTQFGKPVTLSCSQTLNHNVMYWYQQKSSQAPKLLFHYYDKDFNNEADTPDNFQSRRPNTSFCFLDIRSPGLGDTAMYLCATSRVAGVFTFGSGTRLTVV.

The V call is TRBV9, the J call TRBJ2-7; D perhaps matches TRBD2 (5 bases). Germline V CDR1 and CDR2: SGDLS, YYNGEE. The germline V and J ends were trimmed by 5 bases and 4 bases, with 13 bases remaining between them. The CDR3 covers 13 residues. This CDR3 is CASSPQLGYEQYF. The DNA of the CDR3 is TGTGCCAGCAGTCCCCAACTAGGTTACGAGCAGTACTTC.

This clone was picked up one time. The chain joins TRBV7-8 to TRBJ1-5, with TRBD1 as a possible D gene (5 bases). CDR1 and CDR2 (germline): SGHVS, FQNEAQ. V lost 1 base and J lost 11, with 18 bases in between. CDR3 length equals 15 residues. This chain's CDR3 is CASSLGPDSSWAQHF. The CDR3 DNA is TGTGCCAGCAGCTTAGGACCAGACAGCTCGTGGGCCCAGCATTTT.

The chain combines TRBV25-1 with TRBJ2-1; weak D call: TRBD2 (6 bases). The CDR3 totals 13 residues. Trimming pared 4 bases from V and 8 bases from J, leaving 12 bases between. Germline lookup yields CDR1 MGHDK and CDR2 SYGVNS. Here the CDR3 DNA reads TGTGCCAGCAGTGGAAGGACGGGGGATGAGCAGTTCTTC. Amino acids: CASSGRTGDEQFF.